The 22 T cell receptor beta chains given below trace back to one sample, sequenced in a study of control samples from healthy donors and cancer patients. Clones were sequenced by immunoSEQ multiplex PCR, and TCRdb holds only the in-frame ones, with some missing. This sample has 60,000 or so clones, with approximately 86% found just once. Material for sequencing was blood. The receptors were sampled from a man aged 45-65 years in good health.

CDR3 DNA: TGTGCCAGCTCACCACCAAATGCGGGAGGCGTGATTCCTGAGCAGTTCTTC. It specifies CASSPPNAGGVIPEQFF. The gene calls are TRBV18 and TRBJ2-1, with TRBD2 matching over 8 bases. This CDR3 region has 17 residues. From germline, CDR1 is KGHSH and CDR2 LQKENI. Trimming took 0 bases from V and 9 from J; bases not matched to a gene: 13.

The chain is built from TRBV6-5 and TRBJ1-1; TRBD1 aligns across 7 bases. Germline CDR1 and CDR2: MNHEY and SVGAGI. Trimming cost V 3 bases and J 5 bases; bases outside gene matches: 6. The CDR3 totals 14 residues. As DNA, the CDR3 is TGTGCCAGCAGTTATGTGGCAGGGGGGACTGAAGCTTTCTTT. Translating gives CASSYVAGGTEAFF.

This clone was detected only once. This chain uses TRBV19 with TRBJ2-3, with 7 bases matching TRBD2. The V gene end was trimmed by 5 bases and the J gene end by 2 bases; junction bases not matched to a gene: 10. This CDR3 region has 16 residues. Germline V gives CDR1 LNHDA, CDR2 SQIVND (reference sequence). CDR3 residues: CASSPPWGGPTDTQYF. DNA of the CDR3: TGTGCCAGTAGTCCGCCATGGGGGGGACCCACAGATACGCAGTATTTT.

In the case of this clone: This specimen includes other DNA sequences encoding the same CDR3. This chain links TRBV2 with TRBJ1-1, with a weak D call TRBD1 (5 bases). The length of the CDR3 is 13 residues. Trimming took off 10 bases at V and 7 bases at J, with 19 bases between the two ends. Germline assignment: CDR1 SNHLY and CDR2 FYNNEI. The CDR3 sequence: CATTGGMGGEAFF. CDR3 nucleotide sequence: TGTGCCACTACGGGCGGGATGGGGGGTGAAGCTTTCTTT.

V is TRBV10-3 and J is TRBJ2-4; 11 nucleotides line up with TRBD2. The V gene's germline CDR1 is ENHRY and CDR2 SYGVKD. The CDR3 spans 16 residues. With V trimmed by 3 bases and J by 9 bases, 10 bases remained unmatched. The CDR3 DNA reads as TGTGCCATCAGTGACTCTACTAGCGGGAGTGGGGGCATTCAGTACTTC. This encodes CAISDSTSGSGGIQYF.

The CDR3 bases are TGTGCCAGCAGCTTAGAACGGTCGGCTAGTTCCCCACAAGAGCAGTTCTTC. Translated, it gives CASSLERSASSPQEQFF. The chain carries TRBV11-3 and TRBJ2-1; no clear D. The CDR3 totals 17 residues. CDR1 is SGHNT and CDR2 is YENEEA in the germline V gene. Trimming stripped 0 bases from V and 10 bases from J, with 22 bases between.

This rearrangement joins TRBV6-1 to TRBJ1-6; 8 bases are a match to TRBD1. CDR1 is MNHNS, CDR2 SASEGT, per germline. The CDR3 runs to 18 residues. The trim removed 2 bases at V and 7 bases at J, leaving 13 bases unmatched. CDR3 residues: CASSEWAGGRAWNSPLHF. The CDR3 region has the DNA TGTGCCAGCAGTGAATGGGCAGGGGGCCGGGCCTGGAATTCACCCCTCCACTTT.

The rearrangement joins TRBV4-2 to TRBJ2-7; 9 bases fit TRBD2. CDR1 is LGHNA, CDR2 YNFKEQ, per germline. The CDR3 sequence is 16 residues long. V lost 1 base to trimming and J lost 4 bases; unmatched junction nucleotides: 8. Here the CDR3 reads CASSQALTSGFYEQYF. The CDR3 DNA follows: TGTGCCAGCAGCCAAGCGTTGACTAGCGGTTTTTACGAGCAGTACTTC.

The chain employs TRBV7-9 and TRBJ2-2; unclear D gene. This CDR3 contains 15 residues. The germline V and J ends were trimmed by 4 bases and 5 bases, with 14 bases remaining between them. CDR1 is SEHNR, CDR2 FQNEAQ, per germline (reference sequence). For the CDR3, the DNA is TGTGCCAGCAGCTCCTCCGGGCCTGGGACCGGGGAGCTGTTTTTT. Protein product: CASSSSGPGTGELFF. Full variable domain (rest looked up from reference TRBV7-9 and TRBJ2-2): DTGVSQNPRHKITKRGQNVTFRCDPISEHNRLYWYRQTLGQGPEFLTYFQNEAQLEKSRLLSDRFSAERPKGSFSTLEIQRTEQGDSAMYLCASSSSGPGTGELFFGEGSRLTVL.

CDR3 amino acids: CASSPSDDNEQFF. The DNA of the CDR3 is TGTGCCAGCTCACCCAGTGATGACAATGAGCAGTTCTTC. The V call is TRBV18, the J call TRBJ2-1; D not resolved. Germline CDR1 KGHSH, CDR2 LQKENI. V gave up 3 bases and J gave up 5 bases, with 8 bases separating them. This CDR3 comprises 13 residues.

On this clone itself: The junction shows a germline mismatch at one end, possibly a read error. This chain connects TRBV29-1 to TRBJ1-3; a weak D match, TRBD1 (5 bases). Germline CDR1 is SQVTM and CDR2 is ANQGSEA. CDR3 length: 13 amino acids. The CDR3 region is CSAERGAGNTIYF. The CDR3 nucleotides are TGCAGCGCTGAACGGGGGGCTGGAAACACCATATATTTT.

The rearrangement uses TRBV5-6 and TRBJ2-1; D possibly corresponds to TRBD1 (5 bases). V lost 4 bases, J lost 9 bases, and 8 bases lay in between. This CDR3 has 11 residues. Germline V gene lookup returns CDR1 SGHDT and CDR2 YYEEEE. The CDR3 DNA is TGTGCCAGCAGCAGCACAGGTGAGCAGTTCTTC. Protein product: CASSSTGEQFF.

The genes are TRBV6-2 or TRBV6-3 and TRBJ2-3; 8 bases match TRBD2. Germline V CDR1 and CDR2: MNHEY, SVGEGT. V was clipped by 0 bases and J by 0 bases; unmatched bases: 2. This CDR3 contains 16 residues. The CDR3 is CASSYSPSGSTDTQYF. CDR3 DNA: TGTGCCAGCAGTTACTCGCCTAGCGGGAGCACAGATACGCAGTATTTT.

The rearrangement joins TRBV29-1 to TRBJ1-5; TRBD1 might be the D (5 bases). This CDR3 comprises 13 residues. V was shortened by 6 bases and J by 3 bases, with 12 bases between the two germline ends. The germline V gene has CDR1 SQVTM and CDR2 ANQGSEA. The chain's CDR3 is CSVGDGYNQPQHF. As DNA, the CDR3 is TGCAGCGTGGGGGACGGGTACAATCAGCCCCAGCATTTT.

V is TRBV5-4 and J is TRBJ2-5; no reliable D call. The CDR3 is 12 amino acids. CDR1 and CDR2 from the germline V gene are SGHNT and YYREEE (reference sequence). The ends were cut back, 9 bases at V and 5 bases at J, with 14 bases in the middle. The CDR3 DNA reads TGTGCCACCCGATCTACCGAGGAGACCCAGTACTTC. Protein: CATRSTEETQYF.

CDR3 loop: CASSIYGQPQHF. Written as DNA, the CDR3 is TGTGCCAGTAGTATATACGGACAGCCCCAGCATTTT. The V gene is TRBV19, the J gene TRBJ1-5, with D uncertain. The CDR3 covers 12 residues. Looked up from germline, CDR1 is LNHDA and CDR2 is SQIVND (reference sequence). Deletions cut 2 bases from V and 7 bases from J, with 6 bases between.

V is TRBV5-1 and J is TRBJ1-1; unclear D gene. The germline gives CDR1 SGHRS, CDR2 YFSETQ. V was shortened by 6 bases and J by 0 bases, with 6 bases between the two germline ends. The length of the CDR3 is 12 residues. The CDR3 region is CASKDVNTEAFF. Written as DNA, the CDR3 is TGCGCCAGCAAGGACGTGAACACTGAAGCTTTCTTT.

The rearrangement links TRBV25-1 to TRBJ2-1; 8 positions agree with TRBD2. CDR1 is MGHDK and CDR2 is SYGVNS in the germline V gene. The CDR3 covers 15 residues. Trimming cost V 6 bases and J 8 bases; bases outside gene matches: 12. The CDR3, as DNA: TGTGCCAGCAGGGTCAGAGCGGGAGTCGTGGATGAGCAGTTCTTC. This codes for CASRVRAGVVDEQFF.

The CDR3 protein is CATRSDQDSPLHF. The CDR3 nucleotides are TGTGCCACCCGGTCGGATCAGGATTCACCCCTCCACTTT. V and J are TRBV30 and TRBJ1-6; no reliable D call. With 8 bases removed from V and 8 bases from J, the gap between germline ends came to 16 bases. The CDR3 totals 13 residues. The germline CDR1 and CDR2 sequences are GTSNPN and SVGIG (reference sequence).

The rearrangement links TRBV18 to TRBJ2-7; D might be TRBD1 or TRBD2, each matching 6 bases. The V end was cut by 6 bases, the J end by 6 bases, with 21 bases between. The CDR3 length is 15 residues. Germline V gives CDR1 KGHSH, CDR2 LQKENI. The DNA of the CDR3 is TGTGCCAGCTCCCAACCGGGGGCAATGGGGCGCGAGCAGTACTTC. Translation gives CASSQPGAMGREQYF. The full variable domain, its missing parts supplied by reference TRBV18 and TRBJ2-7, is NAGVMQNPRHLVRRRGQEARLRCSPMKGHSHVYWYRQLPEEGLKFMVYLQKENIIDESGMPKERFSAEFPKEGPSILRIQQVVRGDSAAYFCASSQPGAMGREQYFGPGTRLTVT.

The V gene is TRBV2, the J gene TRBJ2-1; the match to TRBD1 covers 9 bases. The CDR3 sequence is 14 residues long. J gave up 9 bases and V 6 bases, and 9 bases lay outside the gene matches. Germline loops: CDR1 SNHLY, CDR2 FYNNEI. The chain's CDR3 is CASSRTGAGIEQFF. CDR3 DNA: TGTGCCAGCAGCCGGACAGGGGCCGGTATTGAGCAGTTCTTC.

The J gene is TRBJ2-7, the V gene TRBV18, with a weak D call TRBD1 (7 bases). V lost 6 bases and J lost 0, with 9 bases in between. CDR1 is KGHSH and CDR2 is LQKENI in the germline V gene. The length of the CDR3 is 13 residues. This chain's CDR3 is CASSRDSSYEQYF. The CDR3 bases are TGTGCCAGCTCGCGGGACAGCTCCTACGAGCAGTACTTC. The variable domain in full, with the rest retrieved from reference TRBV18 and TRBJ2-7, is NAGVMQNPRHLVRRRGQEARLRCSPMKGHSHVYWYRQLPEEGLKFMVYLQKENIIDESGMPKERFSAEFPKEGPSILRIQQVVRGDSAAYFCASSRDSSYEQYFGPGTRLTVT.